This TCR beta chain emerged from a study of CD8 T cells in ankylosing spondylitis. Study-level results: Disease-linked clones displayed a CD8+ phenotype and appeared relatively rarely in peripheral blood. A TCR beta motif of fewer than ten highly homologous variants appeared characteristic of ankylosing spondylitis blood.

On this clonotype itself: Its antigen is not known.

Preparation of TCR beta libraries was done by quantitative 5'-RACE with molecular barcodes. TCRdb processed the 5' RACE reads anew with MiXCR; each CDR3 protein has one entry. Here the sample spans over 700,000 distinct CDR3 sequences, roughly 20% being singletons. The CDR3 sequence is 16 residues long. Germline loops: CDR1 SGHRS, CDR2 YFSETQ. Trimming removed 1 base from V and 0 bases from J, with 8 bases in between. The chain employs TRBV5-1 and TRBJ1-6, with D uncertain. The sample comprised blood, either unsorted or a sorted T cell fraction (not recorded which). This receptor was identified in a male donor with ankylosing spondylitis. The CDR3 coding sequence is TGCGCCAGCAGCTTGATCGAGAGCTCCTATAATTCACCCCTCCACTTT. As protein: CASSLIESSYNSPLHF.